This section outlines one T cell receptor (beta chain) sequence together with its context. Germline and junction disagree at one end, which may indicate a read error. Amplification yielded TCR beta CDR3 regions, with RNA transcripts as the source. The TCR CDR3 first-round RT-PCR relied on the HTBI primer set. TCRdb recomputed calls from the multiplex PCR reads with MiXCR, one row per CDR3 protein. The sample yields around 50,000 distinct CDR3 sequences, roughly 50% seen once. The sample belongs to a study of T cells in Graves' hyperthyroidism and ophthalmopathy. Every diagnosis used clinical symptoms, serum thyroxine and TRAb, thyroid ultrasound and orbital computed tomography. This CDR3 region has 18 residues. The germline gives CDR1 KGHDR, CDR2 SFDVKD.

V is TRBV24-1 and J is TRBJ2-1; perhaps TRBD2 as D (6 bases). The sample was blood. This receptor was identified in a woman aged 45-59 years with Graves' ophthalmopathy. The CDR3, as DNA: TGTGCCACCAGTGATCCCCCTAGCTTGCGGGAAAGCTACAGTGAGCAGTTCTTC. This translates into CATSDPPSLRESYSEQFF.